The present T cell receptor beta chain was sequenced within a study of shared clonotypes between healthy human individuals. Clones were read by immunoSEQ multiplex PCR, and TCRdb kept only the in-frame ones, dropping some. The sample has about 2.3 million clones, 90% to 95% seen once; the top ten hold about 0.39%. The CDR3 runs to 17 residues. Trimming shortened V by 1 base and J by 0 bases, and 13 bases separated the two germline ends. CDR1 is LNHDA and CDR2 is SQIVND in the germline V gene (reference sequence). The rearrangement links TRBV19 to TRBJ2-4, with D possibly being TRBD1 or TRBD2 (5 bases each). The sequencing sample was made of naive CD4+ T cells from PBMCs. The subset was: CD45RA+ positively selected. This TCR was sampled from a man younger than 35 in good health. Some clones in this sample may be carry-over from other donors' samples. CDR3 region: CASSIGQGALAKNIQYF. CDR3 bases: TGTGCCAGTAGTATAGGTCAGGGAGCCCTAGCCAAAAACATTCAGTACTTC.